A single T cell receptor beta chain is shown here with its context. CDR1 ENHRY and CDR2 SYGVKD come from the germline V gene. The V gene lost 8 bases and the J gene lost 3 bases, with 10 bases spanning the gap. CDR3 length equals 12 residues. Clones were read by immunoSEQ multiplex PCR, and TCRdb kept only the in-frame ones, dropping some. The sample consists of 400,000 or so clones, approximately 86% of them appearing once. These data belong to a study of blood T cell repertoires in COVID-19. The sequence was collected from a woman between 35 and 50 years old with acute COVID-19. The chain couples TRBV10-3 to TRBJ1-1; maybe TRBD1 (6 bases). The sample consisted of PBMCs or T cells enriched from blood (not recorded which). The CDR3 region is CAISSGDTEAFF. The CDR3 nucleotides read TGTGCCATCTCCTCAGGGGACACTGAAGCTTTCTTT.